This T cell receptor beta chain was sequenced for a study of shared clonotypes between healthy human individuals. Unsorted samples relied on roughly 99 million PBMCs, which served as the source of genomic DNA. Data came from immunoSEQ multiplex PCR; TCRdb stores just in-frame clones and leaves some out. This repertoire shows fewer than 600,000 clones, roughly three quarters found once; its top ten account for less than 15%. The CDR3 contains 17 residues. Germline V CDR1 and CDR2: MNHEY, SMNVEV (reference sequence). V gave up 4 bases and J gave up 0 bases, with 16 bases separating them. Sequenced input: PBMCs. The chain employs TRBV27 and TRBJ1-5; D uncertain. The TCR was taken from a woman aged 40 to 49 in good health. Some clones in this sample may be carry-over from other donors' samples. In DNA form, the CDR3 reads TGTGCCAGCAGTTCCATTTTCCCGAGGGCTAGCAATCAGCCCCAGCATTTT. Residues: CASSSIFPRASNQPQHF.